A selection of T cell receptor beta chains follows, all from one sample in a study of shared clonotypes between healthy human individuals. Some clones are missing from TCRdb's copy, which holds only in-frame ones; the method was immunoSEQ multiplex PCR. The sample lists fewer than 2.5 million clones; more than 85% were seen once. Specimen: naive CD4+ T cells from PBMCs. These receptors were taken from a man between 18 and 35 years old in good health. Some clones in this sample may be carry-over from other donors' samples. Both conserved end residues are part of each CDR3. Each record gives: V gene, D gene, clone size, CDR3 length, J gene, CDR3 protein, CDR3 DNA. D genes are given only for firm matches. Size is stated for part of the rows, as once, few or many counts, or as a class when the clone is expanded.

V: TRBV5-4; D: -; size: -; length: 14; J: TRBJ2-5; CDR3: CASSLQGSRETQYF; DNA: TGTGCCAGCAGCTTGCAGGGTAGTAGGGAGACCCAGTACTTC
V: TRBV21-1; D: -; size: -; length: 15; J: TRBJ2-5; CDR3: CASIPVPGLGETQYF; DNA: TGTGCCAGCATCCCAGTTCCGGGACTAGGAGAGACCCAGTACTTC
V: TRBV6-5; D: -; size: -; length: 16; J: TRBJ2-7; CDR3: CASSYSGVRFGYEQYF; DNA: TGTGCCAGCAGTTACTCGGGGGTTCGGTTTGGCTACGAGCAGTACTTC
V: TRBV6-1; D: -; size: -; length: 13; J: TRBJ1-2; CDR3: CASSENSFYGYTF; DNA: TGTGCCAGCAGTGAAAACAGCTTCTATGGCTACACCTTC
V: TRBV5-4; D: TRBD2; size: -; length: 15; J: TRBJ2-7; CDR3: CASSRTSGGDYEQYF; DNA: TGTGCCAGCAGCCGGACTAGCGGAGGGGACTACGAGCAGTACTTC
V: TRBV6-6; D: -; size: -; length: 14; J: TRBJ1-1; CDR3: CASSYTPPSPTPFF; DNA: TGTGCCAGCAGTTACACTCCACCATCACCCACTCCTTTCTTT
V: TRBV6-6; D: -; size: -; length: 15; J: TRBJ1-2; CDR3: CASSYSSRDIYGYTF; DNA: TGTGCCAGCAGTTACTCTTCCAGGGACATCTATGGCTACACCTTC
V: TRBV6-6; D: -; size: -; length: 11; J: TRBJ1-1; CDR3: CASSTVGEAFF; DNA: TGTGCCAGCAGTACAGTAGGTGAAGCTTTCTTT
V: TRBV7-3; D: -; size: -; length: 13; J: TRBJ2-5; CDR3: CASSFNSKETQYF; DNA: TGTGCCAGCAGCTTTAACTCGAAAGAGACCCAGTACTTC
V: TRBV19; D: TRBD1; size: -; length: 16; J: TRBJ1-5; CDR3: CASSILGQGAYQPQHF; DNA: TGTGCCAGTAGTATTTTGGGACAGGGAGCCTATCAGCCCCAGCATTTT
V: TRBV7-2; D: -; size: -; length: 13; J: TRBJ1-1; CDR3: CASSFIRDTEAFF; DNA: TGTGCCAGCAGCTTCATCCGGGACACTGAAGCTTTCTTT
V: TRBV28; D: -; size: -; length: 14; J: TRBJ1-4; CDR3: CASSFGATNEKLFF; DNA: TGTGCCAGCAGTTTTGGCGCAACTAATGAAAAACTGTTTTTT
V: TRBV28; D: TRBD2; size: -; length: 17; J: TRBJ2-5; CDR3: CASSSFGLAGVRETQYF; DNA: TGTGCCAGCAGTTCATTCGGACTAGCGGGAGTGCGAGAGACCCAGTACTTC
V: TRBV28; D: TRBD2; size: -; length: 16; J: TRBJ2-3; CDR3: CASSFWTSGRTDTQYF; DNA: TGTGCCAGCAGTTTCTGGACTAGCGGGAGGACAGATACGCAGTATTTT
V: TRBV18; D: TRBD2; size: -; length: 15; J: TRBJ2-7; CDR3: CASSNGRTATYEQYF; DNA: TGTGCCAGCTCAAACGGGAGGACCGCCACCTACGAGCAGTACTTC
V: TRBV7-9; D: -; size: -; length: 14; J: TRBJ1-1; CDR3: CASSLGGEGTEAFF; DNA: TGTGCCAGCAGCTTGGGCGGGGAGGGGACTGAAGCTTTCTTT
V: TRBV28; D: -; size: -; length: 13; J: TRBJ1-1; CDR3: CASSTPPNTEAFF; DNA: TGTGCCAGCAGTACCCCCCCGAACACTGAAGCTTTCTTT
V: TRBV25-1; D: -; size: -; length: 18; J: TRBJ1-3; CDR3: CASSDAFRAQSSGNTIYF; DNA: TGTGCCAGCAGTGACGCATTTCGGGCCCAGAGCTCTGGAAACACCATATATTTT
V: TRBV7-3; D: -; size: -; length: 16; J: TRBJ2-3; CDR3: CASSLGSGRAPDTQYF; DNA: TGTGCCAGCAGCTTGGGTAGCGGAAGGGCCCCAGATACGCAGTATTTT
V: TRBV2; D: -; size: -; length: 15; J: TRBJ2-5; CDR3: CASSGRALQGETQYF; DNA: TGTGCCAGCTCGGGCAGGGCACTCCAAGGCGAGACCCAGTACTTC
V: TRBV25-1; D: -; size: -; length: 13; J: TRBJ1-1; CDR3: CASSETFPEWAFF; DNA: TGTGCCAGCAGTGAAACGTTTCCAGAATGGGCTTTCTTT
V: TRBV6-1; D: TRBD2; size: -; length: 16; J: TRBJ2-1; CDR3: CASSGRTSGAWGEQFF; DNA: TGTGCCAGCAGTGGAAGGACTAGCGGGGCCTGGGGGGAGCAGTTCTTC
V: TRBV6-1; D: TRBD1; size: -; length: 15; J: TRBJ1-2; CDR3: CASSDWTGVNYGYTF; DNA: TGTGCCAGCAGCGACTGGACAGGGGTCAACTATGGCTACACCTTC
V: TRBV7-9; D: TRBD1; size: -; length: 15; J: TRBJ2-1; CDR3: CASNSGTGPYNEQFF; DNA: TGTGCCAGCAACTCGGGGACAGGGCCCTACAATGAGCAGTTCTTC
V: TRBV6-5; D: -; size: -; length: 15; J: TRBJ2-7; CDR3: CASSSEGLGYYEQYF; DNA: TGTGCCAGCAGTTCCGAGGGGTTGGGGTACTACGAGCAGTACTTC
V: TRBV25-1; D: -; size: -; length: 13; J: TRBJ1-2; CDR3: CASTRGDGLGYTF; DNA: TGTGCCAGCACCAGAGGGGACGGCCTCGGCTACACCTTC
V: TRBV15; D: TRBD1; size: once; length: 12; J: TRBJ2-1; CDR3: CATGQVYNEQFF; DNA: TGTGCCACCGGACAGGTTTACAATGAGCAGTTCTTC
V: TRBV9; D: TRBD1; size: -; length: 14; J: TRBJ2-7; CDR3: CASSAGQGWYEQYF; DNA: TGTGCCAGCAGCGCGGGACAGGGATGGTACGAGCAGTACTTC
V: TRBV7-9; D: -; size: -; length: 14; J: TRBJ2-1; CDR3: CASIRTDSYNEQFF; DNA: TGTGCCAGCATCCGGACGGACTCCTACAATGAGCAGTTCTTC
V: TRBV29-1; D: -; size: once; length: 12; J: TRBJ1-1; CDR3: CSVGKGSTEAFF; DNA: TGCAGCGTTGGGAAGGGTTCCACTGAAGCTTTCTTT
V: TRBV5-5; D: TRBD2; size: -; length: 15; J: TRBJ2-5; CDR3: CASSSLAGGRETQYF; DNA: TGTGCCAGCAGCTCTTTAGCGGGAGGGCGGGAGACCCAGTACTTC
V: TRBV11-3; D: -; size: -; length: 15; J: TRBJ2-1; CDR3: CASSPGTPTGNEQFF; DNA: TGTGCCAGCAGCCCCGGGACTCCTACGGGCAATGAGCAGTTCTTC
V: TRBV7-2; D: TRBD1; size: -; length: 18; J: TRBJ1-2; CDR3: CASSLTRPRGQGAGGYTF; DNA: TGTGCCAGCAGCTTAACACGTCCCAGGGGGCAGGGGGCCGGCGGCTACACCTTC
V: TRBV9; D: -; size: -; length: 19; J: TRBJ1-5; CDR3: CASSPGDWTPEWGNQPQHF; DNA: TGTGCCAGCAGCCCTGGTGATTGGACACCGGAGTGGGGCAATCAGCCCCAGCATTTT
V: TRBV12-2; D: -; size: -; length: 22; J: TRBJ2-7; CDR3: CASRLDTTRRGNGQGAFDEQYF; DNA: TGTGCAAGTCGCTTAGATACAACTCGTCGGGGAAATGGACAGGGGGCGTTCGACGAGCAGTACTTC
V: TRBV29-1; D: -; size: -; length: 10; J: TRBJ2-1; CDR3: CSVAMYEQFF; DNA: TGCAGCGTTGCGATGTATGAGCAGTTCTTC
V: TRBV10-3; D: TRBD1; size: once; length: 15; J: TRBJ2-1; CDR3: CAISEVNRGRDEQFF; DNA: TGTGCCATCAGTGAGGTCAACAGGGGGCGGGATGAGCAGTTCTTC
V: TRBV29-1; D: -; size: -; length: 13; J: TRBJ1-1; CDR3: CSVDSQRNTEAFF; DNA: TGCAGCGTAGACTCTCAGAGGAACACTGAAGCTTTCTTT
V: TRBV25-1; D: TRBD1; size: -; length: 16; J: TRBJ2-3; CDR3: CASSEGDRGFTDTQYF; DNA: TGTGCCAGCAGTGAGGGGGACAGGGGATTCACAGATACGCAGTATTTT
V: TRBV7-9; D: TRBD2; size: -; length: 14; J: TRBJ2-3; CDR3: CASSLGTSGDTQYF; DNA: TGTGCCAGCAGCCTCGGGACTAGCGGAGATACGCAGTATTTT
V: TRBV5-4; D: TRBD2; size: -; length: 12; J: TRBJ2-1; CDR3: CASSLGTSVQFF; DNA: TGTGCCAGCAGCTTGGGGACTAGCGTACAGTTCTTC
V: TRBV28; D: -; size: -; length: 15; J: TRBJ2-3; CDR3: CASIGWRSGADTQYF; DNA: TGTGCCAGCATCGGGTGGCGGAGTGGTGCAGATACGCAGTATTTT
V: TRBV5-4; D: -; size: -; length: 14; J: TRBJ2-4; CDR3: CASSYDTAKNIQYF; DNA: TGTGCCAGCAGCTACGACACGGCCAAAAACATTCAGTACTTC
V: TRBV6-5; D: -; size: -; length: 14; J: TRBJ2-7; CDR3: CASSYDSRGGEQYF; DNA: TGTGCCAGCAGTTACGATTCCAGGGGAGGCGAGCAGTACTTC
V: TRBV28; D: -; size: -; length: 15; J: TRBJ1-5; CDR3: CASRGSGFSNQPQHF; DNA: TGTGCCAGCAGGGGTAGTGGGTTTAGCAATCAGCCCCAGCATTTT
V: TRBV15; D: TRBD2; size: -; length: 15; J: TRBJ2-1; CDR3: CATSREGLFYNEQFF; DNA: TGTGCCACCAGCAGAGAGGGACTATTCTACAATGAGCAGTTCTTC
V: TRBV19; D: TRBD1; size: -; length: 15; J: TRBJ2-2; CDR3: CASSTLGGNTGELFF; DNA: TGTGCCAGTAGTACCCTAGGGGGCAACACCGGGGAGCTGTTTTTT
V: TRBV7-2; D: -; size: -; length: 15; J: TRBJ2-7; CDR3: CASRRSGPSAYEQYF; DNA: TGTGCCAGCAGGAGATCGGGACCCTCCGCCTACGAGCAGTACTTC
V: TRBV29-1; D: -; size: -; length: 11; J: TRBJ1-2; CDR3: CSGGDDYGYTF; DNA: TGCAGCGGGGGGGATGACTATGGCTACACCTTC
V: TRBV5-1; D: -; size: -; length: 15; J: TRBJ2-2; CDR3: CASSQDSLDTGELFF; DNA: TGCGCCAGCAGCCAGGACAGTTTAGACACCGGGGAGCTGTTTTTT
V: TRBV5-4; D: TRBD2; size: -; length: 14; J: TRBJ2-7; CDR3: CASSPAGGINEQYF; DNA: TGTGCCAGCAGCCCGGCGGGGGGGATCAACGAGCAGTACTTC
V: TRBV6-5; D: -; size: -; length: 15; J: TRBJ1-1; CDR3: CASSYSGLGNTEAFF; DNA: TGTGCCAGCAGTTACTCGGGCCTGGGGAACACTGAAGCTTTCTTT
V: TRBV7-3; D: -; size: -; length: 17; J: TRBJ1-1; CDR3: CASTPPLEPPMNTEAFF; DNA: TGTGCCAGCACCCCACCGTTGGAGCCACCGATGAACACTGAAGCTTTCTTT